The clone carrying this T cell receptor beta chain showed up just a few times. The sample originates from a study of blood T cell repertoires in COVID-19. Study details: T cells, B-cell-depleted T cells, or PBMCs provided the cDNA or gDNA that served as material.

The germline CDR1 and CDR2 sequences are SGHTA and FQGTGA. This CDR3 has 13 amino acids. Trimming pared 5 bases from V and 1 base from J, leaving 6 bases between. In the original workflow: Counts of nucleated cells, estimated from reference gene primer amplification, were obtained. The data were produced by immunoSEQ multiplex PCR, yet TCRdb's version contains in-frame clones alone and is incomplete. V and J calls and clone size are those listed in that table; D and trimming were worked out from the DNA. This table has about 360,000 clones, about 88% appearing once. The material sequenced was peripheral blood. This clonotype originated in a woman aged 60-75 years with COVID-19, enrolled during active disease. The rearrangement links TRBV7-3 to TRBJ1-5; D is uncertain. This CDR3 reads CASSQQSNQPQHF. The CDR3 DNA reads as TGTGCCAGCAGCCAACAGAGCAATCAGCCCCAGCATTTT.